This T cell receptor (beta chain) stems from a study of OX40 agonist ivuxolimab in advanced cancers. About the study: At around 83% male, the cohort had a mean age of approximately 60 years, ranging from about 20 to 80. Regarding the study as a whole: Clones of CD4+ and CD8+ blood T cells grew by week 6 at doses of 0.1 to 3.0 mg/kg. On average, CD8+ T cells had more expanded clones than CD4+.

The table came from immunoSEQ multiplex PCR; TCRdb's copy has only in-frame clones and leaves some out. The top ten hold more than 9% of the sample, which has 9,000 to 13,000 clones, 80% to 85% seen once. Details on this clone: The antigen is undetermined.

Trimming took 7 bases from V and 1 from J; bases not matched to a gene: 7. The germline CDR1 and CDR2 sequences are SNHLY and FYNNEI. CDR3 size: 15 residues. Researchers took blood at baseline, on cycle 4 day 1, and on cycle 7 day 1. Sequenced here: CD4+ or CD8+ T cells sorted from blood, sampled in a trial of the OX40 agonist ivuxolimab. The rearrangement links TRBV2 to TRBJ2-7, with 10 bases identical to TRBD2. The receptor was isolated from an adult with an advanced solid tumor such as melanoma, head and neck, liver or kidney cancer. The CDR3 loop reads CASKKLAGRSYEQYF. The CDR3 bases are TGTGCCAGCAAAAAACTAGCGGGAAGATCCTACGAGCAGTACTTC.